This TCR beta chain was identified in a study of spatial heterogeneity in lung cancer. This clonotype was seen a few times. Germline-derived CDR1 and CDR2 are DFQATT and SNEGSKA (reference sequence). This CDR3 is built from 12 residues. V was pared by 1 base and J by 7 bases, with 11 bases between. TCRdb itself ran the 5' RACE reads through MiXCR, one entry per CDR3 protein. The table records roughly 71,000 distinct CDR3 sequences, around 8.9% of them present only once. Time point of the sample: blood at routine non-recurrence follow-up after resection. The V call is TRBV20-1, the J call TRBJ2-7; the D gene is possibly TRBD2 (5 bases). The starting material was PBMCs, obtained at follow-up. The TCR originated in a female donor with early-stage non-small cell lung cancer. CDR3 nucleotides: TGCAGTGCTAGAGCTAGGAGGAGAGAGCAGTACTTC. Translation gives CSARARRREQYF.